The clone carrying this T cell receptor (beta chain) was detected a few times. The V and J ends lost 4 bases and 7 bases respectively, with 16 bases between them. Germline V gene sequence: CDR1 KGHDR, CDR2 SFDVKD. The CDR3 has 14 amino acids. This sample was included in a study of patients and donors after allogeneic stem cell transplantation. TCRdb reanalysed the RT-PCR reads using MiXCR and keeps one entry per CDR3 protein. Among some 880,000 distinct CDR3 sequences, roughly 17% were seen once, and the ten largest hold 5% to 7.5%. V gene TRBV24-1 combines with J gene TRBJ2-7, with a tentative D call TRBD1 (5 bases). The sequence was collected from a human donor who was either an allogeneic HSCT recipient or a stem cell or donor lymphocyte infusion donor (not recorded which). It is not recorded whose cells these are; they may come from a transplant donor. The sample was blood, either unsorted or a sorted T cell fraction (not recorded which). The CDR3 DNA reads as TGTGCCACCAGTGACCCACAGGCCTTGGGTGAGCAGTACTTC. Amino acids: CATSDPQALGEQYF.